This entry lists 32 T cell receptor beta chains sequenced from one sample in a study of T cell responses to AZD1222 COVID-19 vaccine. Profiled with immunoSEQ multiplex PCR; TCRdb holds only in-frame clones, not every one. The repertoire consists of 85,000 to 130,000 clones, with roughly 87% occurring once and the leading ten covering around 8%. Sequencing used peripheral blood, obtained 28 days after the second AZD1222 dose. The receptor source for this set is an adult who received the AZD1222 COVID-19 vaccine.

V is TRBV29-1 and J is TRBJ1-2; TRBD1 agrees at 7 bases. This CDR3 contains 12 residues. J was trimmed by 6 bases and V by 4 bases; bases with no gene match: 5. Germline CDR1 and CDR2: SQVTM and ANQGSEA. DNA of the CDR3: TGCAGCGTTGGTGCAGGGGGGGATGGCTACACCTTC. It is translated as CSVGAGGDGYTF. Variable domain in full (rest from reference TRBV29-1 and TRBJ1-2): SAVISQKPSRDICQRGTSLTIQCQVDSQVTMMFWYRQQPGQSLTLIATANQGSEATYESGFVIDKFPISRPNLTFSTLTVSNMSPEDSSIYLCSVGAGGDGYTFGSGTRLTVV.

V is TRBV9 and J is TRBJ1-3; 7 bases map to TRBD1. The CDR3 is 14 amino acids. The germline CDR1 and CDR2 sequences are SGDLS and YYNGEE. J lost 4 bases, V lost 6 bases, and 7 bases had no gene match. CDR3 sequence (DNA): TGTGCCAGCACGCCGAGGGACAGCGGAAACACCATATATTTT. Translated, it gives CASTPRDSGNTIYF.

The chain employs TRBV6-5 and TRBJ2-2; TRBD1 might be the D (6 bases). Trimming shortened V by 6 bases and J by 4 bases, and 12 bases separated the two germline ends. The CDR3 has 14 amino acids. In germline, CDR1 is MNHEY, CDR2 SVGAGI. The CDR3 DNA follows: TGTGCCAGCAGGGGAACAGGGACCACCGGGGAGCTGTTTTTT. This codes for CASRGTGTTGELFF.

This clone was picked up a small number of times. The chain combines TRBV7-8 with TRBJ2-7; 8 nucleotides align to TRBD2. From germline, CDR1 is SGHVS and CDR2 FQNEAQ. The CDR3 has 15 amino acids. J was trimmed by 0 bases and V by 6 bases; bases with no gene match: 7. CDR3 in amino acids: CASRPGGVPSYEQYF. The CDR3 DNA sequence: TGTGCCAGCAGACCGGGGGGGGTCCCCTCCTACGAGCAGTACTTC.

About this clone: The junction does not match germline at one end; this may be a read error. This chain uses TRBV7-9 with TRBJ1-1; D remains unclear. The CDR3 has 12 residues. CDR1 SEHNR and CDR2 FQNEAQ come from the germline V gene (reference sequence). The CDR3 DNA is TGTGCCAGCAGCTTAGCGCGCGACCAGCAGCAATTT. It encodes CASSLARDQQQF.

The rearrangement links TRBV7-8 to TRBJ1-4, with D maybe TRBD1 (6 bases). There are 15 residues in the CDR3. The germline gives CDR1 SGHVS, CDR2 FQNEAQ. Deletions cut 1 base from V and 8 bases from J, with 14 bases between. This chain's CDR3 is CASSLDWGAREKLFF. CDR3 DNA sequence: TGTGCCAGCAGCTTAGATTGGGGGGCGCGAGAAAAACTGTTTTTT.

This rearrangement joins TRBV3-1 (or the pseudogene TRBV3-2) to TRBJ1-4, with D maybe TRBD1 (5 bases). Germline V CDR1 and CDR2: LGHDT, YNNKEL (reference sequence). The CDR3 consists of 18 residues. The V and J ends lost 1 base and 0 bases respectively, with 15 bases between them. The CDR3 nucleotides are TGTGCCAGCAGCCAAGTATTACCAGGGCCTGCAACTAATGAAAAACTGTTTTTT. This codes for CASSQVLPGPATNEKLFF.

The chain couples TRBV6-5 to TRBJ1-1; 7 nucleotides match TRBD1. The CDR3 contains 13 residues. From germline, CDR1 is MNHEY and CDR2 SVGAGI. J lost 1 base, V lost 6 bases, and 2 bases had no gene match. The CDR3 nucleotides read TGTGCCAGCAGGTACAGGGGGAACACTGAAGCTTTCTTT. It yields the protein CASRYRGNTEAFF.

The V gene is TRBV5-1, the J gene TRBJ2-7; perhaps TRBD1 as D (5 bases). Trimming cost V 1 base and J 4 bases, with 21 bases left between them. Per the germline V gene, CDR1 is SGHRS and CDR2 is YFSETQ. The CDR3 length is 17 residues. The CDR3 nucleotides read TGCGCCAGCAGCTTGATTCCTGGGGCGCGGAACATTTACGAGCAGTACTTC. This translates into CASSLIPGARNIYEQYF.

The chain uses TRBV28 and TRBJ1-4, with D unresolved. The CDR3 is made up of 11 amino acids. V gave up 10 bases and J gave up 8 bases, with 11 bases separating them. Germline assignment: CDR1 MDHEN and CDR2 SYDVKM. The CDR3 DNA reads TGTGCCACCCAACAAGGGGAAAAACTGTTTTTT. This gives the protein CATQQGEKLFF.

The V gene is TRBV7-3, the J gene TRBJ2-1; 13 nucleotides line up with TRBD2. There are 15 residues in the CDR3. J lost 10 bases, V lost 1 base, and 4 bases had no gene match. Germline CDR1 reads SGHTA; CDR2 reads FQGTGA. CDR3 sequence: CASSLRLAGGQEQFF. CDR3 sequence (DNA): TGTGCCAGCAGCTTAAGACTAGCGGGGGGACAAGAGCAGTTCTTC.

The chain uses TRBV5-1 and TRBJ2-6; D call uncertain. The CDR3 extends over 17 amino acids. Germline CDR1 and CDR2: SGHRS and YFSETQ. Trimming took off 4 bases at V and 1 base at J, with 15 bases between the two ends. This CDR3 reads CASSLLEKPSGANVLTF. For the CDR3, the DNA is TGCGCCAGCAGCCTGCTGGAGAAGCCATCTGGGGCCAACGTCCTGACTTTC.

The J gene is TRBJ1-2, the V gene TRBV10-3, with TRBD1 matching over 7 bases. Germline trimming cut 11 bases from V and 6 bases from J; bases unmatched to any gene: 12. CDR3 length: 13 residues. Germline V gene sequence: CDR1 ENHRY, CDR2 SYGVKD. CDR3 bases: TGTGCCTTACTTAGGGAAGGGGGCAATGGCTACACCTTC. It specifies CALLREGGNGYTF.

This rearrangement joins TRBV5-4 to TRBJ1-1, with D perhaps matching TRBD1 (5 bases). The CDR3 runs to 13 residues. Trimming took off 5 bases at V and 6 bases at J, with 14 bases between the two ends. Germline V CDR1 and CDR2: SGHNT, YYREEE (reference sequence). The CDR3 is CASSPGGVAEAFF. CDR3 coding DNA: TGTGCCAGCAGTCCCGGGGGGGTTGCTGAAGCTTTCTTT.

The chain combines TRBV10-3 with TRBJ1-1; D is unresolved. The CDR3 loop spans 12 amino acids. V was cut by 7 bases and J by 4 bases, with 10 bases left in between. In germline, CDR1 is ENHRY, CDR2 SYGVKD. The CDR3 nucleotides read TGTGCCATCACGGAGGACGGCACTGAAGCTTTCTTT. Translation gives CAITEDGTEAFF.

The V gene is TRBV3-1 (or the pseudogene TRBV3-2), the J gene TRBJ1-1, with D tentatively TRBD1 (6 bases). CDR1 is LGHDT, CDR2 YNNKEL, per germline (reference sequence). There are 15 residues in the CDR3. The V end lost 5 bases, the J end lost 10 bases, and 23 bases lay between the germline ends. CDR3 bases: TGTGCCAGCAGCGGACAGTCCGGGACGGGGCGGGTAGCTTTCTTT. It is translated as CASSGQSGTGRVAFF.

The chain joins TRBV20-1 to TRBJ1-6; D possibly corresponds to TRBD1 (5 bases). The V end lost 3 bases, the J end lost 1 base, and 10 bases lay between the germline ends. Germline assignment: CDR1 DFQATT and CDR2 SNEGSKA (reference sequence). This CDR3 contains 15 residues. CDR3 DNA sequence: TGCAGTGCTAGTCGGGGCGGGTCCTATAATTCACCCCTCCACTTT. Protein product: CSASRGGSYNSPLHF.

This clone was recorded a few times. The chain combines TRBV19 with TRBJ1-6; TRBD1 agrees at 7 bases. This CDR3 is built from 15 residues. V shed 6 bases and J 8 bases; nucleotides not matched to a gene: 10. CDR1 and CDR2 from the germline V gene are LNHDA and SQIVND (reference sequence). CDR3 region: CASRAVDRDHSPLHF. CDR3 in DNA: TGTGCCAGTAGGGCCGTCGACAGGGACCATTCACCCCTCCACTTT. The whole variable domain, filled in from reference TRBV19 and TRBJ1-6, reads DGGITQSPKYLFRKEGQNVTLSCEQNLNHDAMYWYRQDPGQGLRLIYYSQIVNDFQKGDIAEGYSVSREKKESFPLTVTSAQKNPTAFYLCASRAVDRDHSPLHFGNGTRLTVT.

The chain employs TRBV14 and TRBJ1-1; a weak D match, TRBD1 (5 bases). V was clipped by 7 bases and J by 5 bases, with 14 bases between them. This CDR3 spans 13 amino acids. Germline CDR1 SGHDN, CDR2 FVKESK. CDR3 region: CASTVSAGTEAFF. In DNA form, the CDR3 reads TGTGCCAGCACCGTTTCGGCAGGGACTGAAGCTTTCTTT. The entire variable domain, with the rest obtained from reference TRBV14 and TRBJ1-1, is as follows: EAGVTQFPSHSVIEKGQTVTLRCDPISGHDNLYWYRRVMGKEIKFLLHFVKESKQDESGMPNNRFLAERTGGTYSTLKVQPAELEDSGVYFCASTVSAGTEAFFGQGTRLTVV.

This chain connects TRBV3-1 (or the pseudogene TRBV3-2) to TRBJ1-1; TRBD1 aligns across 9 bases. The V segment lost 3 bases and the J segment 0 bases; nucleotides outside the gene matches: 8. The CDR3 covers 17 residues. The germline V gene has CDR1 LGHDT and CDR2 YNNKEL (reference sequence). The CDR3 region has the DNA TGTGCCAGCAGCCATCCACAGGGGGCGCGGGTGAACACTGAAGCTTTCTTT. Translated: CASSHPQGARVNTEAFF.

CDR3 in amino acids: CASSRTSGVLWEQYF. CDR3 DNA: TGTGCCAGCAGCAGGACTAGCGGGGTCCTCTGGGAGCAGTACTTC. The chain has TRBV7-9 and TRBJ2-7; TRBD2 matches 12 bases. The CDR3 totals 15 residues. J lost 7 bases, V lost 5 bases, and 9 bases had no gene match. Germline lookup yields CDR1 SEHNR and CDR2 FQNEAQ (reference sequence).

Regarding this clone: With a much larger clone just one base away, this may be a read error. The chain uses TRBV2 and TRBJ2-6, with unresolved D. The V end was cut by 3 bases, the J end by 1 base, with 4 bases between. The CDR3 is 14 residues long. Per the germline V gene, CDR1 is SNHLY and CDR2 is FYNNEI. In DNA, the CDR3 is TGTGCCAGCAGTGACAGATCTGGGGCCAACGTCCTGACTTTC. Amino acid sequence: CASSDRSGANVLTF.

The V gene is TRBV19, the J gene TRBJ2-7; 8 bases match TRBD1. The CDR3 is 13 residues long. V was pared by 6 bases and J by 3 bases, with 4 bases of the junction left unmatched. The germline V gene has CDR1 LNHDA and CDR2 SQIVND (reference sequence). CDR3 residues: CASSTGTGYEQYF. The CDR3 DNA sequence: TGTGCCAGTAGCACCGGGACAGGCTACGAGCAGTACTTC.

The chain is built from TRBV10-3 and TRBJ2-7; D might be TRBD1 (6 bases). The V end lost 2 bases, the J end lost 6 bases, and 8 bases lay between the germline ends. CDR1 is ENHRY and CDR2 is SYGVKD in the germline V gene. The CDR3 totals 12 residues. CDR3: CAISEARGEQYF. The CDR3 DNA reads as TGTGCCATCAGTGAGGCCAGGGGCGAGCAGTACTTC.

The chain employs TRBV7-8 and TRBJ1-5; D unresolved. CDR3 length: 18 residues. Trimming removed 7 bases from V and 0 bases from J, with 22 bases in between. The germline gives CDR1 SGHVS, CDR2 FQNEAQ. The CDR3 DNA reads as TGTGCCAGCATCGAAGATGGGGTCCATGTTTATAGCAATCAGCCCCAGCATTTT. Translation: CASIEDGVHVYSNQPQHF. The full variable domain, completed using reference TRBV7-8 and TRBJ1-5, is GAGVSQSPRYKVAKRGQDVALRCDPISGHVSLFWYQQALGQGPEFLTYFQNEAQLDKSGLPSDRFFAERPEGSVSTLKIQRTQQEDSAVYLCASIEDGVHVYSNQPQHFGDGTRLSIL.

This chain uses TRBV3-1 (or the pseudogene TRBV3-2) with TRBJ2-1, with no clear D. V was clipped by 1 base and J by 7 bases, with 8 bases between them. The germline CDR1 and CDR2 sequences are LGHDT and YNNKEL (reference sequence). The CDR3 contains 13 residues. The CDR3 DNA is TGTGCCAGCAGCCAAGTATTGGGGAATGAGCAGTTCTTC. Its translation is CASSQVLGNEQFF.

The chain links TRBV3-1 (or the pseudogene TRBV3-2) to TRBJ2-7; TRBD1 or TRBD2 may be the D gene (6 bases each). Germline V gives CDR1 LGHDT, CDR2 YNNKEL (reference sequence). The CDR3 is 13 residues long. Deletions cut 4 bases from V and 3 bases from J, with 10 bases between. The CDR3 DNA reads as TGTGCCAGCAGCCGGGGGGCAGGCTACGAGCAGTACTTC. Protein product: CASSRGAGYEQYF.

V usage is TRBV7-2 and J usage is TRBJ2-3; TRBD2 agrees at 8 bases. CDR3 length: 16 amino acids. Germline CDR1 reads SGHTA; CDR2 reads FQGNSA. Trimming cost V 3 bases and J 2 bases; bases outside gene matches: 7. In nucleotides, the CDR3 is TGTGCCAGCAGCTTGTCCCTAGCGGGCTACACAGATACGCAGTATTTT. Its translation is CASSLSLAGYTDTQYF.

The V call is TRBV5-5, the J call TRBJ2-7, with D possibly matching TRBD1 (5 bases). Trimming took 3 bases from V and 3 from J, leaving 22 bases between them. The germline V gene encodes CDR1 SGHKS and CDR2 YYEKEE (reference sequence). This CDR3 is 17 amino acids long. As DNA, the CDR3 is TGTGCCAGCAGCTATGGCACACCGCAGGGAAAACTCTACGAGCAGTACTTC. Translated, it gives CASSYGTPQGKLYEQYF.

The rearrangement links TRBV11-2 to TRBJ2-5; D perhaps matches TRBD2 (6 bases). Trimming shortened V by 5 bases and J by 2 bases, and 15 bases separated the two germline ends. In germline, CDR1 is SGHAT, CDR2 FQNNGV. CDR3 length equals 15 residues. The CDR3 coding sequence is TGTGCCAGCAGCCGCGGCTGGGGGGTTCAAGAGACCCAGTACTTC. Its protein product is CASSRGWGVQETQYF.

The chain carries TRBV6-5 and TRBJ2-7; D possibly corresponds to TRBD1 (6 bases). The V gene's germline CDR1 is MNHEY and CDR2 SVGAGI. V shed 9 bases and J shed 4 bases, with 16 bases lying between them. The CDR3 length is 13 residues. DNA of the CDR3: TGTGCCAGAAGCGGCGTGGGGGCTTACGAGCAGTACTTC. It encodes CARSGVGAYEQYF.

The chain uses TRBV5-1 and TRBJ1-1, with 8 bases aligning to TRBD1. Trimming removed 8 bases from V and 0 bases from J; junction bases left unmatched: 3. The CDR3 totals 13 residues. From germline, CDR1 is SGHRS and CDR2 YFSETQ. The CDR3 loop reads CARTTGVNTEAFF. The CDR3 DNA sequence: TGCGCCAGAACGACAGGGGTGAACACTGAAGCTTTCTTT. Variable domain in full (rest from reference TRBV5-1 and TRBJ1-1): KAGVTQTPRYLIKTRGQQVTLSCSPISGHRSVSWYQQTPGQGLQFLFEYFSETQRNKGNFPGRFSGRQFSNSRSEMNVSTLELGDSALYLCARTTGVNTEAFFGQGTRLTVV.